Described below is a single T cell receptor beta chain sequence and its context. The target antigen is unknown. This record comes from a study of cytomegalovirus exposure and HLA in healthy donors. In germline, CDR1 is SGHRS, CDR2 YFSETQ. This CDR3 is built from 15 residues. V was pared by 1 base and J by 9 bases, with 10 bases of the junction left unmatched. Profiling relied on immunoSEQ multiplex PCR, and the TCRdb table lists in-frame clones only, not all of them. Of about 130,000 clones listed, roughly 87% are singletons. General observations from the study: The classifier was said to identify cytomegalovirus status with high specificity and sensitivity. A subsequent analysis found that TCR clusters from the first cohort also tended to co-occur in the approximately 130 validation repertoires, with approximately 95% of cluster scores above 0. Confirmation in vitro established that a few CMV-associated chains were specific for CMV antigens.

This chain links TRBV5-1 with TRBJ1-1, with 9 bases matching TRBD1. This sequence originates from a woman aged 18 to 35 in good health and CMV-seronegative. The sample was PBMCs. CDR3 DNA sequence: TGCGCCAGCAGCTTGACAGCTAGGACAGGGGAAAAAGCTTTCTTT. Its translation: CASSLTARTGEKAFF.